One and the same sample provided the 19 T cell receptor beta chains below, sequenced in a study of blood T cell repertoires in COVID-19. This table comes from immunoSEQ multiplex PCR, and its TCRdb copy is limited to in-frame clones, with some not included. This sample has about 82,000 clones, with 75% to 90% found just once. The sequencing sample was made of peripheral blood. The receptors originated from a woman in her forties with active or convalescent COVID-19.

The chain carries TRBV19 and TRBJ1-5; 9 nucleotides match TRBD1. Trimming cost V 5 bases and J 6 bases; bases outside gene matches: 11. Germline assignment: CDR1 LNHDA and CDR2 SQIVND (reference sequence). The CDR3 sequence is 16 residues long. The chain's CDR3 is CASSWQTGGWGQPQHF. In DNA form, the CDR3 reads TGTGCCAGTAGTTGGCAAACAGGGGGCTGGGGTCAGCCCCAGCATTTT.

The chain combines TRBV9 with TRBJ2-1; 10 bases map to TRBD2. With 0 bases clipped from V and 9 bases from J, the junction kept 6 bases outside the gene matches. Looked up from germline, CDR1 is SGDLS and CDR2 is YYNGEE. The CDR3 sequence is 15 residues long. Written as DNA, the CDR3 is TGTGCCAGCAGCGTAGCGAGCGGGGGGGCATTTGAGCAGTTCTTC. As protein: CASSVASGGAFEQFF. The whole variable domain, filled in from reference TRBV9 and TRBJ2-1, reads DSGVTQTPKHLITATGQRVTLRCSPRSGDLSVYWYQQSLDQGLQFLIQYYNGEERAKGNILERFSAQQFPDLHSELNLSSLELGDSALYFCASSVASGGAFEQFFGPGTRLTVL.

J is TRBJ1-4 and V is TRBV7-3; tentative D call: TRBD1 (5 bases). V shed 0 bases and J shed 5 bases, with 16 bases lying between them. The CDR3 covers 17 residues. Germline loops: CDR1 SGHTA, CDR2 FQGTGA. The CDR3 coding sequence is TGTGCCAGCAGCTTAACCGAGGGTGAGGGACTAAATGAAAAACTGTTTTTT. Protein product: CASSLTEGEGLNEKLFF.

The V call is TRBV6-1, the J call TRBJ2-3; the match to TRBD2 covers 7 bases. V shed 2 bases, J shed 4 bases, and the junction held 3 bases outside the gene matches. The CDR3 is 14 residues long. Germline loops: CDR1 MNHNS, CDR2 SASEGT. The CDR3 region has the DNA TGTGCCAGCAGTGAACGGGGAGGGTCAGATACGCAGTATTTT. It translates to CASSERGGSDTQYF.

This chain connects TRBV27 to TRBJ2-7, with 8 bases fitting TRBD1. The V gene's germline CDR1 is MNHEY and CDR2 SMNVEV (reference sequence). The CDR3 totals 14 residues. J gave up 5 bases and V 5 bases, and 8 bases lay outside the gene matches. The CDR3 reads CASSPLDRDHEQYF. The CDR3 bases are TGTGCCAGCAGTCCATTGGACAGGGACCACGAGCAGTACTTC.

In its sample, this clone was seen a few times. This rearrangement joins TRBV9 to TRBJ2-7; 7 nucleotides match TRBD1. Germline CDR1 reads SGDLS; CDR2 reads YYNGEE. The V segment lost 1 base and the J segment 5 bases; nucleotides outside the gene matches: 9. The CDR3 is made up of 15 amino acids. CDR3 nucleotides: TGTGCCAGCAGCGTAAACGGGCAGGGGGACAACGAGCAGTACTTC. Translated, it gives CASSVNGQGDNEQYF.

The chain recombines TRBV7-2 with TRBJ2-1; D is possibly TRBD2 (5 bases). With 5 bases removed from V and 8 bases from J, the gap between germline ends came to 19 bases. CDR1 is SGHTA and CDR2 is FQGNSA in the germline V gene. This CDR3 has 15 amino acids. The CDR3 coding sequence is TGTGCCAGCAGCCCGAGGGCCCTTCCTGGGGATGAGCAGTTCTTC. As protein: CASSPRALPGDEQFF.

The chain combines TRBV7-8 with TRBJ2-1; the D is unclear. The CDR3 runs 11 residues. V lost 4 bases and J 5 bases, leaving 3 bases between the germline ends. The germline V gene encodes CDR1 SGHVS and CDR2 FQNEAQ. The CDR3 DNA is TGTGCCAGCAGCTACAACAATGAGCAGTTCTTC. It specifies CASSYNNEQFF.

The CDR3 loop reads CASSQDRGGGLGNTIYF. The CDR3 bases are TGCGCCAGCAGCCAAGATCGAGGGGGGGGCTTAGGAAACACCATATATTTT. V usage is TRBV4-1 and J usage is TRBJ1-3; D possibly corresponds to TRBD1 (6 bases). From germline, CDR1 is MGHRA and CDR2 YSYEKL. This CDR3 has 17 amino acids. The ends were cut back, 0 bases at V and 4 bases at J, with 16 bases in the middle.

The chain carries TRBV15 and TRBJ2-6, with a possible D match to TRBD1 (5 bases). CDR1 LNHNV and CDR2 YYDKDF come from the germline V gene (reference sequence). V was trimmed by 0 bases and J by 3 bases, leaving 18 bases between them. This CDR3 has 19 amino acids. The CDR3 reads CATSRDHAQGSIGANVLTF. CDR3 sequence (DNA): TGTGCCACCAGCAGAGATCACGCCCAGGGTTCCATTGGGGCCAACGTCCTGACTTTC.

The chain links TRBV11-2 to TRBJ2-1; 9 bases are a match to TRBD2. Germline V gives CDR1 SGHAT, CDR2 FQNNGV. With V trimmed by 2 bases and J by 2 bases, 4 bases remained unmatched. The CDR3 spans 16 residues. The DNA for the CDR3 is TGTGCCAGCAGCTTATACTCTAGCGGGGCCTACAATGAGCAGTTCTTC. It specifies CASSLYSSGAYNEQFF.

In the case of this clone: At one boundary the junction diverges from the germline segment, which might be a read error. The chain uses TRBV7-7 and TRBJ2-5; 11 nucleotides line up with TRBD2. Per germline, CDR1 SSHAT and CDR2 FNYEAQ (reference sequence). The CDR3 is made up of 15 amino acids. The CDR3 loop is CASSSGTSGRETQYF. DNA for the CDR3: TGTGCTAGCAGCTCGGGGACTAGCGGACGAGAGACCCAGTACTTC.

This chain uses TRBV27 with TRBJ2-2; 10 positions match TRBD2. Germline V CDR1 and CDR2: MNHEY, SMNVEV (reference sequence). The CDR3 has 21 residues. The trim removed 0 bases at V and 2 bases at J, leaving 15 bases unmatched. The CDR3 nucleotides are TGTGCCAGCAGTTTATCGAGTTTACACCAAGCGGGAGGGATTAACACCGGGGAGCTGTTTTTT. Its translation is CASSLSSLHQAGGINTGELFF.

The V gene is TRBV12-3 or TRBV12-4, the J gene TRBJ2-3; D is ambiguous. The V end was cut by 3 bases, the J end by 5 bases, with 9 bases between. This CDR3 comprises 13 residues. CDR3 nucleotide sequence: TGTGCCAGCAGTTTTCGCACAATAGATACGCAGTATTTT. This translates into CASSFRTIDTQYF.

This clone occurred a few times. The V gene is TRBV28, the J gene TRBJ2-2; 8 bases are shared with TRBD2. The CDR3 spans 14 residues. The V and J ends lost 5 bases and 4 bases, in that order; junction bases with no gene match: 3. Germline assignment: CDR1 MDHEN and CDR2 SYDVKM. The CDR3, as DNA: TGTGCCAGCAGTGTAGCGGGAATCACCGGGGAGCTGTTTTTT. Its protein product is CASSVAGITGELFF.

This chain links TRBV6-6 with TRBJ1-1, with D perhaps TRBD1 (5 bases). Trimming stripped 2 bases from V and 5 bases from J, with 9 bases between. The CDR3 consists of 13 residues. Germline-derived CDR1 and CDR2 are MNHNY and SVGAGI (reference sequence). The CDR3 coding sequence is TGTGCCAGCAGTTACAGCGGGGGGACTGAAGCTTTCTTT. Its protein is CASSYSGGTEAFF.

This chain connects TRBV7-2 to TRBJ2-2; a possible D gene is TRBD2 (6 bases). This CDR3 region has 17 residues. V was clipped by 5 bases and J by 2 bases, with 18 bases between them. CDR1 is SGHTA, CDR2 FQGNSA, per germline. This chain's CDR3 is CASSPGLDTYNTGELFF. DNA of the CDR3: TGTGCCAGCAGCCCGGGACTGGATACTTATAACACCGGGGAGCTGTTTTTT.

This chain links TRBV5-1 with TRBJ2-2; TRBD1 aligns across 7 bases. Per the germline V gene, CDR1 is SGHRS and CDR2 is YFSETQ. This CDR3 spans 15 amino acids. V lost 4 bases and J lost 0; bases outside the gene matches: 3. This CDR3 reads CASSLGQTNTGELFF. DNA for the CDR3: TGCGCCAGCAGCCTGGGACAGACGAACACCGGGGAGCTGTTTTTT.

The V and J genes are TRBV5-1 and TRBJ1-1; perhaps TRBD1 as D (5 bases). The CDR3 sequence is 13 residues long. Trimming pared 4 bases from V and 2 bases from J, leaving 9 bases between. Germline V gene lookup returns CDR1 SGHRS and CDR2 YFSETQ. In DNA, the CDR3 is TGCGCCAGCAGCCTGACAGTTAACACTGAAGCTTTCTTT. The encoded protein is CASSLTVNTEAFF.